The 11 T cell receptor beta chains given below trace back to one sample, sequenced in a study of cytomegalovirus exposure and HLA in healthy donors. With 60 Vbeta and 13 Jbeta primers, the PCR was carried out. Libraries were prepared by immunoSEQ multiplex PCR; TCRdb keeps only in-frame clonotypes and omits some of them. The sample consists of some 150,000 clones, 65% to 85% of them appearing once. Sequencing input: PBMCs. The receptors stem from a woman between 35 and 50 years old in good health and CMV-seropositive.

J is TRBJ2-2 and V is TRBV4-1, with D perhaps matching TRBD1 (6 bases). V lost 0 bases and J 7 bases, leaving 6 bases between the germline ends. The CDR3 runs 13 residues. Per the germline V gene, CDR1 is MGHRA and CDR2 is YSYEKL. In DNA, the CDR3 is TGCGCCAGCAGCCAAGAGACAGGCGGGGAGCTGTTTTTT. This translates into CASSQETGGELFF.

The chain joins TRBV18 to TRBJ2-3, with 14 bases identical to TRBD2. The CDR3 is 17 residues long. The V and J ends lost 5 bases and 3 bases, in that order; junction bases with no gene match: 7. Germline loops: CDR1 KGHSH, CDR2 LQKENI. The CDR3 loop reads CASSSGLAGGETDTQYF. As DNA, the CDR3 is TGTGCCAGCTCATCCGGACTAGCGGGGGGAGAGACAGATACGCAGTATTTT.

The chain carries TRBV4-1 and TRBJ2-2; no reliable D call. CDR1 and CDR2 (germline): MGHRA, YSYEKL. With 1 base removed from V and 4 bases from J, the gap between germline ends came to 7 bases. The CDR3 contains 14 residues. CDR3 protein: CASSQGGFTGELFF. For the CDR3, the DNA is TGCGCCAGCAGCCAAGGAGGATTCACCGGGGAGCTGTTTTTT.

J is TRBJ1-6 and V is TRBV6-1; 7 bases match TRBD1. V trimming: 2 bases; J trimming: 2 bases; junction bases outside the gene matches: 0. CDR3 length: 15 residues. Germline CDR1 MNHNS, CDR2 SASEGT. The CDR3, as DNA: TGTGCCAGCAGTGAAACAGGGGCCTATAATTCACCCCTCCACTTT. Translation gives CASSETGAYNSPLHF.

This clone appeared a few times. The CDR3 spells CASSLTAGAYNEQFF. Here the CDR3 DNA reads TGCGCCAGCAGCTTGACGGCGGGGGCCTACAATGAGCAGTTCTTC. The chain joins TRBV5-1 to TRBJ2-1; 7 nucleotides line up with TRBD2. The CDR3 contains 15 residues. Losses at the gene ends were 1 base for V and 2 bases for J; bases not matched to a gene: 3. CDR1 is SGHRS, CDR2 YFSETQ, per germline. Complete variable domain (other parts from reference TRBV5-1 and TRBJ2-1): KAGVTQTPRYLIKTRGQQVTLSCSPISGHRSVSWYQQTPGQGLQFLFEYFSETQRNKGNFPGRFSGRQFSNSRSEMNVSTLELGDSALYLCASSLTAGAYNEQFFGPGTRLTVL.

This clone appeared a single time. The V gene is TRBV4-2, the J gene TRBJ2-5; D is possibly TRBD2 (5 bases). The CDR3 runs 14 residues. Germline CDR1 LGHNA, CDR2 YNFKEQ. Trimming left V 3 bases short and J 11 bases short, with 19 bases between. CDR3 amino acids: CASSQAGPAGEQYF. DNA of the CDR3: TGTGCCAGCAGCCAGGCCGGACCCGCCGGGGAGCAGTACTTC.

The chain couples TRBV4-1 to TRBJ2-2, with a weak D call TRBD1 (6 bases). Germline-derived CDR1 and CDR2 are MGHRA and YSYEKL. The V and J ends lost 4 bases and 4 bases respectively, with 13 bases between them. There are 15 residues in the CDR3. The CDR3: CASSPNMGATGELFF. The CDR3 DNA reads as TGCGCCAGCAGCCCCAATATGGGGGCCACCGGGGAGCTGTTTTTT.

The V call is TRBV6-4, the J call TRBJ2-1, with 8 bases lining up with TRBD2. The CDR3 loop spans 15 amino acids. V was clipped by 3 bases and J by 3 bases; unmatched bases: 4. From germline, CDR1 is MRHNA and CDR2 SNTAGT. The CDR3 protein is CASSEIRGGYNEQFF. In nucleotides, the CDR3 is TGTGCCAGCAGTGAAATTCGGGGGGGCTACAATGAGCAGTTCTTC.

For this clone: The sample holds other DNA sequences that translate to the same CDR3. The rearrangement uses TRBV6-5 and TRBJ1-1, with 7 nucleotides matching TRBD1. The trim removed 7 bases at V and 1 base at J, leaving 3 bases unmatched. The length of the CDR3 is 13 residues. From germline, CDR1 is MNHEY and CDR2 SVGAGI. The CDR3 here is CASTRTGNTEAFF. CDR3 in DNA: TGTGCCAGCACCAGGACAGGGAACACTGAAGCTTTCTTT.

The CDR3 DNA follows: TGTGCCTGGAGTCCCTCGACTAGCGGGGTCACAGATACGCAGTATTTT. This codes for CAWSPSTSGVTDTQYF. The chain links TRBV30 to TRBJ2-3; 11 bases line up with TRBD2. CDR3 length: 16 amino acids. Germline lookup yields CDR1 GTSNPN and CDR2 SVGIG (reference sequence). Germline trimming cut 2 bases from V and 2 bases from J; bases unmatched to any gene: 6.

The chain has TRBV2 and TRBJ2-3; D may be TRBD1 (5 bases). CDR3 length equals 12 residues. CDR1 SNHLY and CDR2 FYNNEI come from the germline V gene. The ends were cut back, 4 bases at V and 4 bases at J, with 6 bases in the middle. CDR3 sequence (DNA): TGTGCCAGCAGTGGGGGCGCAGATACGCAGTATTTT. Its protein is CASSGGADTQYF. The whole variable domain, filled in from reference TRBV2 and TRBJ2-3, reads EPEVTQTPSHQVTQMGQEVILRCVPISNHLYFYWYRQILGQKVEFLVSFYNNEISEKSEIFDDQFSVERPDGSNFTLKIRSTKLEDSAMYFCASSGGADTQYFGPGTRLTVL.